One sample yielded the 31 T cell receptor beta chains listed below, sequenced in a study of blood T cell repertoires in COVID-19. Profiled with immunoSEQ multiplex PCR; TCRdb holds only in-frame clones, not every one. The sample carries about 270,000 clones, approximately 89% recorded once. Sequenced input: peripheral blood. These receptors were taken from a woman between 55 and 75 years old who had recovered from COVID-19.

The chain is built from TRBV7-9 and TRBJ2-3, with D perhaps matching TRBD1 (6 bases). Germline CDR1 is SEHNR and CDR2 is FQNEAQ (reference sequence). With 1 base removed from V and 2 bases from J, the gap between germline ends came to 10 bases. This CDR3 contains 15 residues. The CDR3 loop reads CASSLGDRLTDTQYF. CDR3 sequence (DNA): TGTGCCAGCAGCTTAGGAGACAGGCTCACAGATACGCAGTATTTT.

The chain has TRBV7-8 and TRBJ1-1; no firm D call. Trimming took off 3 bases at V and 4 bases at J, with 12 bases between the two ends. Germline CDR1 reads SGHVS; CDR2 reads FQNEAQ. The CDR3 has 14 amino acids. The CDR3 is CASSFRSLPTEAFF. As DNA, the CDR3 is TGTGCCAGCAGCTTCCGTTCGCTACCCACTGAAGCTTTCTTT.

This clone was recorded only once. This chain links TRBV13 with TRBJ2-3, with unresolved D. Per the germline V gene, CDR1 is PRHDT and CDR2 is FYEKMQ (reference sequence). CDR3 size: 13 residues. The V end was cut by 3 bases, the J end by 6 bases, with 10 bases between. The CDR3 DNA is TGTGCCAGCAGCTTGGCCCGGCGGGATACGCAGTATTTT. The encoded protein is CASSLARRDTQYF.

The chain uses TRBV7-8 and TRBJ2-1; TRBD2 agrees at 8 bases. Germline V gene lookup returns CDR1 SGHVS and CDR2 FQNEAQ. Losses at the gene ends were 4 bases for V and 0 bases for J; bases not matched to a gene: 17. The CDR3 spans 20 residues. The CDR3 is CASSSHFRAGAPLSYNEQFF. The CDR3 nucleotides read TGTGCCAGCAGCTCACATTTCCGAGCGGGGGCCCCGCTCTCCTACAATGAGCAGTTCTTC.

The rearrangement links TRBV2 to TRBJ2-2; a weak D match, TRBD1 (5 bases). The germline CDR1 and CDR2 sequences are SNHLY and FYNNEI. Trimming removed 5 bases from V and 6 bases from J, with 16 bases in between. There are 15 residues in the CDR3. The DNA for the CDR3 is TGTGCCAGCAGTTTAGGGGCAGTCTTGGCCGGGGAGCTGTTTTTT. This sequence encodes CASSLGAVLAGELFF.

In its sample, this clone was seen once. This chain links TRBV2 with TRBJ1-2; unclear D gene. Germline CDR1 and CDR2: SNHLY and FYNNEI. CDR3 length: 17 amino acids. V lost 3 bases and J 2 bases, leaving 19 bases between the germline ends. This CDR3 reads CASSDSRGLQENYGYTF. The CDR3 DNA is TGTGCCAGCAGTGATTCTAGAGGGCTTCAGGAGAACTATGGCTACACCTTC. The whole variable domain, remainder taken from reference TRBV2 and TRBJ1-2, is EPEVTQTPSHQVTQMGQEVILRCVPISNHLYFYWYRQILGQKVEFLVSFYNNEISEKSEIFDDQFSVERPDGSNFTLKIRSTKLEDSAMYFCASSDSRGLQENYGYTFGSGTRLTVV.

The chain employs TRBV9 and TRBJ1-1; D may be TRBD1 (6 bases). This CDR3 region has 16 residues. Germline V gene lookup returns CDR1 SGDLS and CDR2 YYNGEE. Trimming cost V 0 bases and J 1 base, with 13 bases left between them. CDR3 protein: CASSVEDWGQNTEAFF. The CDR3 DNA reads as TGTGCCAGCAGCGTAGAGGATTGGGGACAGAACACTGAAGCTTTCTTT.

The chain uses TRBV5-1 and TRBJ2-3; D may be TRBD2 (5 bases). V was clipped by 5 bases and J by 3 bases, with 7 bases between them. This CDR3 is 12 amino acids long. Germline values: CDR1 SGHRS, CDR2 YFSETQ. CDR3: CASRVATDTQYF. The CDR3 DNA reads as TGCGCCAGCAGGGTAGCGACAGATACGCAGTATTTT.

V and J are TRBV7-2 and TRBJ1-6, with D hard to call. The germline gives CDR1 SGHTA, CDR2 FQGNSA. Trimming pared 0 bases from V and 10 bases from J, leaving 10 bases between. The CDR3 length is 14 residues. The CDR3 loop is CASSLAGEVSPLHF. In DNA, the CDR3 is TGTGCCAGCAGCTTAGCTGGCGAGGTGTCACCCCTCCACTTT.

The rearrangement uses TRBV13 and TRBJ1-6; D possibly corresponds to TRBD1 (6 bases). Germline assignment: CDR1 PRHDT and CDR2 FYEKMQ (reference sequence). The V end lost 5 bases, the J end lost 8 bases, and 13 bases lay between the germline ends. The CDR3 sequence is 14 residues long. The CDR3 DNA is TGTGCCAGCAGCATACAGGGTGGTGATTCACCCCTCCACTTT. This codes for CASSIQGGDSPLHF.

This rearrangement joins TRBV3-1 (or the pseudogene TRBV3-2) to TRBJ2-2; maybe TRBD1 (5 bases). Trimming removed 3 bases from V and 3 bases from J, with 14 bases in between. The CDR3 sequence is 16 residues long. Per germline, CDR1 LGHDT and CDR2 YNNKEL (reference sequence). The CDR3 region has the DNA TGTGCCAGCAGCCAGTGGACACTGACCGACACCGGGGAGCTGTTTTTT. This sequence encodes CASSQWTLTDTGELFF.

The chain joins TRBV28 to TRBJ1-2; 10 bases are shared with TRBD1. Germline V lookup: CDR1 MDHEN, CDR2 SYDVKM. V gave up 4 bases and J gave up 8 bases; unmatched junction bases: 13. This CDR3 contains 16 residues. For the CDR3, the DNA is TGTGCCAGCAGTTACTACCCGGACAGGGGGACGGGGGGCTACACCTTC. Translated: CASSYYPDRGTGGYTF.

This rearrangement joins TRBV5-1 to TRBJ2-1; 7 nucleotides match TRBD1. This CDR3 spans 14 amino acids. The ends lost 0 bases at V and 5 bases at J; junction bases unmatched: 2. Germline V gives CDR1 SGHRS, CDR2 YFSETQ. The CDR3 spells CASSLAGTDNEQFF. The CDR3 DNA reads as TGCGCCAGCAGCTTGGCCGGGACAGACAATGAGCAGTTCTTC.

V and J are TRBV4-1 and TRBJ2-7; 8 bases match TRBD1. V lost 3 bases and J lost 3; bases outside the gene matches: 10. CDR3 length: 16 residues. From germline, CDR1 is MGHRA and CDR2 YSYEKL. The CDR3 here is CASSQGWGQAFYEQYF. CDR3 in DNA: TGCGCCAGCAGCCAGGGGTGGGGACAGGCTTTCTACGAGCAGTACTTC.

V gene TRBV12-3 or TRBV12-4 combines with J gene TRBJ1-3; maybe TRBD1 (5 bases). V was pared by 7 bases and J by 9 bases, with 7 bases between. This CDR3 region has 10 residues. In DNA, the CDR3 is TGTGCCAGCACCCAGGGCACCATATATTTT. Its translation is CASTQGTIYF.

This chain joins TRBV7-2 and TRBJ1-6; 7 bases map to TRBD1. The CDR3 covers 17 residues. CDR1 is SGHTA and CDR2 is FQGNSA in the germline V gene. Trimming removed 4 bases from V and 5 bases from J; junction bases left unmatched: 11. The CDR3: CASSSTGLGGNNSPLHF. CDR3 DNA sequence: TGTGCCAGCAGCTCTACGGGATTAGGGGGCAATAATTCACCCCTCCACTTT.

The sample holds a few counts of this clone. The CDR3 reads CASSEIWVLAVSAGELFF. CDR3 DNA sequence: TGTGCCAGCAGTGAAATCTGGGTCTTGGCGGTTTCGGCCGGGGAGCTGTTTTTT. This chain uses TRBV6-1 with TRBJ2-2; D gene ambiguous. V lost 2 bases and J lost 6, with 22 bases in between. Germline V gene sequence: CDR1 MNHNS, CDR2 SASEGT. The CDR3 contains 18 residues.

The chain uses TRBV4-2 and TRBJ1-2; D may be TRBD1 (6 bases). This CDR3 comprises 14 residues. Germline V CDR1 and CDR2: LGHNA, YNFKEQ. Deletions cut 1 base from V and 8 bases from J, with 14 bases between. The CDR3 DNA sequence: TGTGCCAGCAGCCAAGTCACAGGGAACCACGGCTACACCTTC. Its translation is CASSQVTGNHGYTF.

The chain employs TRBV7-2 and TRBJ1-6, with D perhaps TRBD1 (6 bases). This CDR3 comprises 13 residues. The germline V gene encodes CDR1 SGHTA and CDR2 FQGNSA. Trimming took off 7 bases at V and 5 bases at J, with 9 bases between the two ends. CDR3 nucleotides: TGTGCCAGCACCGGACAGAATAATTCACCCCTCCACTTT. Translated: CASTGQNNSPLHF.

The gene calls are TRBV11-2 and TRBJ1-1; D unresolved. There are 15 residues in the CDR3. V was cut by 4 bases and J by 5 bases, with 17 bases left in between. Germline V gives CDR1 SGHAT, CDR2 FQNNGV. The CDR3 reads CASSSMARGLTEAFF. The CDR3 DNA sequence: TGTGCCAGCAGCTCTATGGCGCGAGGACTGACTGAAGCTTTCTTT.

The chain recombines TRBV10-3 with TRBJ2-7, with D possibly TRBD2 on 5 matching bases. With 8 bases removed from V and 2 bases from J, the gap between germline ends came to 13 bases. Germline values: CDR1 ENHRY, CDR2 SYGVKD. The CDR3 has 13 amino acids. CDR3 coding DNA: TGTGCCATCGGACTGTCAGATACCTACGAGCAGTACTTC. Its protein product is CAIGLSDTYEQYF.

The V gene is TRBV5-1, the J gene TRBJ2-7, with 7 bases fitting TRBD1. V was pared by 0 bases and J by 2 bases, with 5 bases of the junction left unmatched. This CDR3 contains 15 residues. Germline CDR1 SGHRS, CDR2 YFSETQ. This chain's CDR3 is CASSLDGTAAYEQYF. CDR3 sequence (DNA): TGCGCCAGCAGCTTGGACGGGACAGCCGCCTACGAGCAGTACTTC. The variable domain in full, completed from reference TRBV5-1 and TRBJ2-7, reads KAGVTQTPRYLIKTRGQQVTLSCSPISGHRSVSWYQQTPGQGLQFLFEYFSETQRNKGNFPGRFSGRQFSNSRSEMNVSTLELGDSALYLCASSLDGTAAYEQYFGPGTRLTVT.

V usage is TRBV7-3 and J usage is TRBJ2-1, with D uncertain. Trimming stripped 0 bases from V and 9 bases from J, with 9 bases between. There are 13 residues in the CDR3. Germline CDR1 is SGHTA and CDR2 is FQGTGA. DNA for the CDR3: TGTGCCAGCAGCTTAACGATGGCGGCTGAGCAGTTCTTC. Amino acids: CASSLTMAAEQFF.

The chain has TRBV5-1 and TRBJ2-4; maybe TRBD1 (5 bases). The V and J ends lost 1 base and 2 bases respectively, with 13 bases between them. The CDR3 contains 16 residues. The V gene's germline CDR1 is SGHRS and CDR2 YFSETQ. This CDR3 reads CASSLIPGLTKNIQYF. In DNA, the CDR3 is TGCGCCAGCAGCTTGATTCCAGGGTTAACCAAAAACATTCAGTACTTC.

The chain employs TRBV28 and TRBJ2-2; D uncertain. Trimming removed 2 bases at V and 4 bases at J, with 8 bases between. This CDR3 comprises 14 residues. Per germline, CDR1 MDHEN and CDR2 SYDVKM. CDR3 nucleotide sequence: TGTGCCAGCAGTTTACGCGCAGGCACCGGGGAGCTGTTTTTT. Amino acids: CASSLRAGTGELFF.

The chain combines TRBV9 with TRBJ1-6, with unresolved D. Germline V lookup: CDR1 SGDLS, CDR2 YYNGEE. The CDR3 totals 16 residues. Trimming removed 0 bases from V and 0 bases from J, with 7 bases in between. The CDR3 region is CASSVEEGSYNSPLHF. The CDR3 DNA reads TGTGCCAGCAGCGTAGAGGAGGGCTCCTATAATTCACCCCTCCACTTT.

This rearrangement joins TRBV21-1 to TRBJ2-3; the DNA was not used to check the table's D call, TRBD1. TRBV21-1 is termed a pseudogene. This CDR3 has 13 residues. CDR3 nucleotides: TGTGCCAGACAGGCACAGTACACAGATACGCAGTATTTT. As protein: CARQAQYTDTQYF.

V usage is TRBV7-2 and J usage is TRBJ2-1, with 12 bases identical to TRBD1. J gave up 10 bases and V 5 bases, and 15 bases lay outside the gene matches. Germline V lookup: CDR1 SGHTA, CDR2 FQGNSA. This CDR3 has 17 amino acids. CDR3 bases: TGTGCCAGCAGCCTCAGGCAACCGGGACAGGGGGCCGGGGAGCAGTTCTTC. This sequence encodes CASSLRQPGQGAGEQFF.

J is TRBJ2-5 and V is TRBV5-1; TRBD2 matches 14 bases. The length of the CDR3 is 18 residues. Germline trimming cut 4 bases from V and 3 bases from J; bases unmatched to any gene: 11. CDR1 and CDR2 (germline): SGHRS, YFSETQ. Written as DNA, the CDR3 is TGCGCCAGCAGCCTTGGACTAGCGGGGGGCCTCAATAAAGAGACCCAGTACTTC. This gives the protein CASSLGLAGGLNKETQYF.

This clone was counted between two and nine times. V gene TRBV6-1 combines with J gene TRBJ1-6, with a weak D call TRBD1 (5 bases). Per germline, CDR1 MNHNS and CDR2 SASEGT. The CDR3 length is 14 residues. Trimming stripped 3 bases from V and 9 bases from J, with 12 bases between. This CDR3 reads CASSEGEVGSPLHF. CDR3 DNA: TGTGCCAGCAGTGAGGGGGAGGTGGGTTCACCCCTCCACTTT.

This clone has a single count. V gene TRBV19 combines with J gene TRBJ2-1, with TRBD1 as a possible D gene (6 bases). Germline CDR1 is LNHDA and CDR2 is SQIVND (reference sequence). V was trimmed by 4 bases and J by 3 bases, leaving 16 bases between them. The length of the CDR3 is 16 residues. This CDR3 reads CASSTGRGQIYNEQFF. The CDR3 nucleotides read TGTGCCAGTAGTACTGGAAGAGGACAGATCTACAATGAGCAGTTCTTC.